This entry features one T cell receptor (beta chain) sequence. Antigen specificity is unknown. The sample comes from a study of OX40 agonist ivuxolimab in advanced cancers. The overall study: The study treated patients with ivuxolimab, an agonistic anti-OX40 (CD134) antibody. Eligibility rules accepted prior anti-PD-1, anti-PD-L1 or anti-CTLA-4 therapy, and around 43% had some.

Findings and caveats of the study: Individuals who were partial responders at 0.1-3.0 mg/kg had clonal expansion that ranked among the lowest. Nonresponders included some who also had low normalized T-cell clonal expansion.

The protocol was immunoSEQ multiplex PCR, while the TCRdb copy is restricted to in-frame clones and leaves out a portion. The sample consists of more than 55,000 clones, roughly nine tenths of them appearing once. This clonotype was obtained from an adult with an advanced solid tumor such as melanoma, head and neck, liver or kidney cancer. Sequenced material: CD4+ or CD8+ T cells sorted from blood, taken in a trial of the OX40 agonist ivuxolimab.

CDR3 protein: CASSRKRGTSIYEQFF. CDR3 DNA sequence: TGTGCCAGCAGTAGGAAGCGGGGTACCAGTATCTATGAGCAGTTCTTC. The chain couples TRBV6-6 to TRBJ2-1; TRBD2 aligns across 7 bases. Germline V gene lookup returns CDR1 MNHNY and CDR2 SVGAGI (reference sequence). J gave up 8 bases and V 5 bases, and 15 bases lay outside the gene matches. The length of the CDR3 is 16 residues.